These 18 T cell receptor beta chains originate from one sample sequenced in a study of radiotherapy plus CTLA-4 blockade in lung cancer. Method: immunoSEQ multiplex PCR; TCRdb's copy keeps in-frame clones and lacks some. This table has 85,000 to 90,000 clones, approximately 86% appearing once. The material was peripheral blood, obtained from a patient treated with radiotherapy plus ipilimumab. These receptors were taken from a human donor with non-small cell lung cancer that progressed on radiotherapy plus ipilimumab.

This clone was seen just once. CDR3 protein: CASSTGTSGSWAYEQYF. DNA of the CDR3: TGTGCCAGCTCAACCGGGACTAGCGGGAGTTGGGCCTACGAGCAGTACTTC. The genes are TRBV18 and TRBJ2-7, with TRBD2 matching 14 bases. V dropped 5 bases and J dropped 2; count of bases not matched to a gene: 8. This CDR3 has 17 amino acids. The V gene's germline CDR1 is KGHSH and CDR2 LQKENI. The whole variable domain, remainder taken from reference TRBV18 and TRBJ2-7, is NAGVMQNPRHLVRRRGQEARLRCSPMKGHSHVYWYRQLPEEGLKFMVYLQKENIIDESGMPKERFSAEFPKEGPSILRIQQVVRGDSAAYFCASSTGTSGSWAYEQYFGPGTRLTVT.

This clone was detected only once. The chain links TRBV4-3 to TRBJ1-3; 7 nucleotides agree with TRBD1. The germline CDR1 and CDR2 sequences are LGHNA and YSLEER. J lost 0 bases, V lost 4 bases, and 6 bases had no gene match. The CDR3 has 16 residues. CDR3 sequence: CASSRGTAGSGNTIYF. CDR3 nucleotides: TGCGCCAGCAGCCGAGGGACAGCGGGCTCTGGAAACACCATATATTTT.

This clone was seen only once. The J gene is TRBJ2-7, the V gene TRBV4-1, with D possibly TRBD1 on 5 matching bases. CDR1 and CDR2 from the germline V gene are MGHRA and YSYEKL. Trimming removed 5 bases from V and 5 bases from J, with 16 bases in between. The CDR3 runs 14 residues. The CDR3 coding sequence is TGCGCCAGCAGCACGTTCAAGGGGTACGACGAGCAGTACTTC. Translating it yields CASSTFKGYDEQYF.

The DNA of the CDR3 is TGTGCCAGCAGTTCGGACAGCTTGGTTGAGCAGTTCTTC. Amino acid sequence: CASSSDSLVEQFF. The gene calls are TRBV2 and TRBJ2-1; D possibly corresponds to TRBD1 (6 bases). Germline V CDR1 and CDR2: SNHLY, FYNNEI. Trimming removed 5 bases from V and 9 bases from J, with 14 bases in between. This CDR3 is 13 amino acids long.

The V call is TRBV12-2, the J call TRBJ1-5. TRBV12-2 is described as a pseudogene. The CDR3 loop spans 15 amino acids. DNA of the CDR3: TGTGCAAGTCGCTTTATTCCGGTTGGGAATCAGCCCCAGCATTTT. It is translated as CASRFIPVGNQPQHF.

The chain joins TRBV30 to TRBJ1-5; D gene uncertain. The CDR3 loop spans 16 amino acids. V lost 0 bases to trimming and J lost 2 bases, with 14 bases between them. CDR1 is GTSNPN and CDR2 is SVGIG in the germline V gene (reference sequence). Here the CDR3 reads CAWSVTGDYGNQPQHF. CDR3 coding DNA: TGTGCCTGGAGTGTAACCGGGGATTACGGCAATCAGCCCCAGCATTTT.

The CDR3 sequence: CASSHGTSDSYEQYF. DNA for the CDR3: TGCGCCAGCAGCCACGGGACTAGCGATTCCTACGAGCAGTACTTC. The V gene is TRBV5-1, the J gene TRBJ2-7; 10 bases fit TRBD2. CDR1 is SGHRS, CDR2 YFSETQ, per germline. The CDR3 is made up of 15 amino acids. V lost 4 bases and J lost 1; bases outside the gene matches: 5.

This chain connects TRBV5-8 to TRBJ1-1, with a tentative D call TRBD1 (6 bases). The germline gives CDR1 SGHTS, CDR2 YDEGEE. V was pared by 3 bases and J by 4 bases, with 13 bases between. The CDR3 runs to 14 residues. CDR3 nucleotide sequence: TGTGCCAGCAGCTCGCGGGTGGGGGCCACTGAAGCTTTCTTT. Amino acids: CASSSRVGATEAFF.

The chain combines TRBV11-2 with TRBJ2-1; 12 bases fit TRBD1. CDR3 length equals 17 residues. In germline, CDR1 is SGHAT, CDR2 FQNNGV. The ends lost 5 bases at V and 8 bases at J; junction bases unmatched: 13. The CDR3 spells CASSPRTGTGGGYEQFF. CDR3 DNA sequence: TGTGCCAGCAGCCCAAGAACCGGGACAGGGGGCGGGTATGAGCAGTTCTTC.

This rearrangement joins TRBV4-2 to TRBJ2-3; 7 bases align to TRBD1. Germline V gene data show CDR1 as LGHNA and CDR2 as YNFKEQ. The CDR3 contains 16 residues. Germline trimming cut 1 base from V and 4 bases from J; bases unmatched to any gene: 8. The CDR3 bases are TGTGCCAGCAGCCAAGGGGTAGGACAGGCCGCAGATACGCAGTATTTT. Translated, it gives CASSQGVGQAADTQYF.

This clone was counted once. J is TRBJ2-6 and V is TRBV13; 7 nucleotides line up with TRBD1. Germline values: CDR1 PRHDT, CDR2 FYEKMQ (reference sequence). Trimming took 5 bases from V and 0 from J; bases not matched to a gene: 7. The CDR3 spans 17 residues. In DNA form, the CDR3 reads TGTGCCAGCAGCCTCACACAGGGGTTCTCTGGGGCCAACGTCCTGACTTTC. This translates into CASSLTQGFSGANVLTF.

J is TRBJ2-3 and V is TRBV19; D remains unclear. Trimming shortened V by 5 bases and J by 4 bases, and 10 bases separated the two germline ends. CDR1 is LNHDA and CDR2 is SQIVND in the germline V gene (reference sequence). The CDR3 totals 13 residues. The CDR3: CASSGSVPDTQYF. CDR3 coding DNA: TGTGCCAGTAGTGGGTCGGTACCAGATACGCAGTATTTT.

CDR3 sequence reads: CASSLGQGTQYGYTF. Here the CDR3 DNA reads TGTGCCAGCAGCTTAGGTCAGGGTACCCAATATGGCTACACCTTC. This chain uses TRBV7-2 with TRBJ1-2, with a weak D call TRBD1 (5 bases). Trimming pared 1 base from V and 5 bases from J, leaving 14 bases between. The CDR3 has 15 residues. Germline-derived CDR1 and CDR2 are SGHTA and FQGNSA.

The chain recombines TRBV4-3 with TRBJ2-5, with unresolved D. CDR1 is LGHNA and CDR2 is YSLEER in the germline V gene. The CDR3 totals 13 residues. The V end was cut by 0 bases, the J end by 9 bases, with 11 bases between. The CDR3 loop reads CASSQDPNRPQYF. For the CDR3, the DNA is TGCGCCAGCAGCCAAGATCCTAATCGGCCCCAGTACTTC.

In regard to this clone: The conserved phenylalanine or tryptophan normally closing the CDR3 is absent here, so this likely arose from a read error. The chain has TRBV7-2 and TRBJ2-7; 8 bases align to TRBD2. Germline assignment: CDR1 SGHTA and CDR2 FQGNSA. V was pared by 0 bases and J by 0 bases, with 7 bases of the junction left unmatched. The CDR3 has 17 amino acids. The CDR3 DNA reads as TGTGCCAGCAGCTTAGCTAGCGGGGTATGGCACTCCTACGAGCAGTACCTC. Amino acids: CASSLASGVWHSYEQYL.

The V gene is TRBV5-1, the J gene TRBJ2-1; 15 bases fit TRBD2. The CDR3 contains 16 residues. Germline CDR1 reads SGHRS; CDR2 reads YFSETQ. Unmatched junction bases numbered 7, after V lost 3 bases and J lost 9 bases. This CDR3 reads CASSWTSGGALGEQFF. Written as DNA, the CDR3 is TGCGCCAGCAGCTGGACTAGCGGGGGGGCATTAGGTGAGCAGTTCTTC.

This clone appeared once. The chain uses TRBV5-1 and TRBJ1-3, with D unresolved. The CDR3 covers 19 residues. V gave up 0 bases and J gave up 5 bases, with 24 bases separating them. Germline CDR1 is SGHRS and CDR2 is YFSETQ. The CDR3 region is CASSLGPQIPGSDRNTIYF. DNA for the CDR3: TGCGCCAGCAGCTTGGGCCCACAGATTCCAGGTTCGGACCGAAACACCATATATTTT.

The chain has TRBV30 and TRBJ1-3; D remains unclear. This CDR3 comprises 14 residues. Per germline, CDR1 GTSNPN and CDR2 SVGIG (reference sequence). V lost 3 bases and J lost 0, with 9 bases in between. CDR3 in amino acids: CAWSRGSSGNTIYF. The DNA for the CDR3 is TGTGCCTGGAGCCGAGGTAGCTCTGGAAACACCATATATTTT.